The present TCR beta chain was sequenced within a study of blood T cell repertoires in COVID-19. The V gene lost 8 bases and the J gene lost 2 bases, with 10 bases spanning the gap. Germline V gives CDR1 MNHEY, CDR2 SVGAGI. The CDR3 covers 13 residues. The protocol was immunoSEQ multiplex PCR, while the TCRdb copy is restricted to in-frame clones and leaves out a portion. The sample has around 180,000 clones, roughly 88% seen once; the top ten hold around 9.9%. The chain uses TRBV6-5 and TRBJ2-1; the D is unclear. The specimen was peripheral blood. The receptor's source is a human donor with active or convalescent COVID-19. The donor label of this sample is uncertain. The CDR3 DNA sequence: TGTGCCAGCCAAGACTTTCCCTACAATGAGCAGTTCTTC. Translated, it gives CASQDFPYNEQFF.